A single sample is the source of the 10 T cell receptor beta chains below, sequenced in a study of shared clonotypes between healthy human individuals. This table comes from immunoSEQ multiplex PCR, and its TCRdb copy is limited to in-frame clones, with some not included. Among about 2.4 million clones listed, 80% to 95% were seen once. Material for sequencing was naive CD4+ T cells from PBMCs. Specified subset: CD45RA+ positively selected. These receptors originate from a man aged 18 to 30 in good health. Some clones in this sample may be carry-over from other donors' samples.

This rearrangement joins TRBV6-1 to TRBJ2-2; a possible D gene is TRBD1 (6 bases). V dropped 4 bases and J dropped 4 bases, with 16 bases sitting between them. This CDR3 is built from 16 residues. Germline CDR1 reads MNHNS; CDR2 reads SASEGT. CDR3 sequence (DNA): TGTGCCAGCAGTGTAAAGACAGGATCGAGCACCGGGGAGCTGTTTTTT. Its protein is CASSVKTGSSTGELFF.

V and J are TRBV28 and TRBJ2-5, with D perhaps assigned TRBD1 or TRBD2 (5 bases each). Trimming left V 7 bases short and J 1 base short, with 13 bases between. Germline loops: CDR1 MDHEN, CDR2 SYDVKM. The CDR3 is made up of 14 amino acids. The CDR3 region has the DNA TGTGCCAGCAAAATGGGACGGCTCCAAGAGACCCAGTACTTC. It codes for CASKMGRLQETQYF.

V usage is TRBV19 and J usage is TRBJ1-2; no clear D. Trimming cost V 5 bases and J 6 bases, with 13 bases left between them. The CDR3 runs to 13 residues. CDR1 and CDR2 (germline): LNHDA, SQIVND (reference sequence). Here the CDR3 reads CASSPPHLHGYTF. The DNA for the CDR3 is TGTGCCAGTAGTCCTCCTCACCTACATGGCTACACCTTC.

The chain combines TRBV4-1 with TRBJ2-3; D might be TRBD2 (6 bases). V was shortened by 1 base and J by 4 bases, with 9 bases between the two germline ends. The CDR3 length is 14 residues. Per germline, CDR1 MGHRA and CDR2 YSYEKL. The CDR3 nucleotides are TGCGCCAGCAGCCAAGTGGGGGGAGCAGATACGCAGTATTTT. Translation gives CASSQVGGADTQYF.

In DNA, the CDR3 is TGTGCCAGTAGCCGGGAGGGACAGCATAATGAAAAACTGTTTTTT. Protein sequence: CASSREGQHNEKLFF. J is TRBJ1-4 and V is TRBV2; 7 bases line up with TRBD1. This CDR3 comprises 15 residues. The ends lost 9 bases at V and 4 bases at J; junction bases unmatched: 11. The germline CDR1 and CDR2 sequences are SNHLY and FYNNEI.

The chain links TRBV4-1 to TRBJ1-1; tentative D call: TRBD1 (5 bases). Trimming pared 3 bases from V and 11 bases from J, leaving 22 bases between. Looked up from germline, CDR1 is MGHRA and CDR2 is YSYEKL. The CDR3 length is 15 residues. The CDR3 DNA sequence: TGCGCCAGCAGCCACCTCTCGGGACTCCAAGTGATTGCTTTCTTT. This sequence encodes CASSHLSGLQVIAFF.

This chain connects TRBV28 to TRBJ1-5; 7 bases match TRBD1. The CDR3 has 16 residues. Germline CDR1 is MDHEN and CDR2 is SYDVKM. The trim removed 5 bases at V and 11 bases at J, leaving 18 bases unmatched. CDR3 protein: CASSLTGQAVFLSQHF. The CDR3 coding sequence is TGTGCCAGCAGTCTCACAGGACAGGCGGTTTTCTTGTCCCAGCATTTT.

Only a few counts were recorded for this clone. This sample includes further DNA sequences coding for the same CDR3. The J gene is TRBJ1-3, the V gene TRBV7-9, with D uncertain. CDR3 length: 13 residues. V was pared by 3 bases and J by 4 bases, with 7 bases between. Germline assignment: CDR1 SEHNR and CDR2 FQNEAQ (reference sequence). CDR3 in DNA: TGTGCCAGCAGCTTGGGATTAGGAAACACCATATATTTT. It translates to CASSLGLGNTIYF.

The V gene is TRBV6-5, the J gene TRBJ1-1; D remains ambiguous. Germline loops: CDR1 MNHEY, CDR2 SVGAGI. The CDR3 extends over 13 amino acids. V gave up 1 base and J gave up 1 base, with 4 bases separating them. CDR3 bases: TGTGCCAGCAGTTACTTGGAGAACACTGAAGCTTTCTTT. Its translation: CASSYLENTEAFF.

For this clone: The same CDR3 also results from other DNA sequences found in this sample. The rearrangement joins TRBV5-1 to TRBJ2-7; a weak D match, TRBD2 (5 bases). CDR3 length: 16 residues. Trimming took 0 bases from V and 0 from J, leaving 13 bases between them. Looked up from germline, CDR1 is SGHRS and CDR2 is YFSETQ. CDR3 sequence reads: CASSLGPAESSYEQYF. In nucleotides, the CDR3 is TGCGCCAGCAGCTTGGGTCCAGCGGAAAGCTCCTACGAGCAGTACTTC.